One T cell receptor (beta chain) is described in this entry. Its antigen remains unidentified. Base qualities are not at hand, and no much larger clone is one base apart. The sample belongs to a study of cytomegalovirus exposure and HLA in healthy donors (dated by TCRdb to between 2016 and 2019). Notes on the research overall: An earlier analysis of roughly 570 of the donors reported 250 to 350 Gb of sequence data and 100 million to 120 million unique TCR beta sequences obtained from approximately 180 million T cells. An early release covering just under 650 HLA-typed donors comprised 300 to 350 gigabases of sequencing data and approximately 80 million unique TCR sequences. The genetic ancestry cluster associated with self-reported Caucasian donors included 70% to 85% of the 300 to 450 genotyped donors. The aim of the study was to test whether cataloging public T cell receptors could identify signatures of past pathogen exposure. Using immunosequencing, the study profiled T cell repertoires from fewer than 700 subjects and related those repertoires to cytomegalovirus serostatus. In addition to the first cohort of 666 subjects, a separate validation cohort of 120 different subjects was used. To predict cytomegalovirus infection status, the study combined high-throughput TCR immunosequencing, statistical association of individual TCRs with disease status, and machine learning. To study patterns of TCR occurrence, a later analysis re-analyzed previously published TCR beta repertoires from 666 donors and added high-resolution HLA genotyping. Rather than drawing on any new phenotypic data, the later analysis identified candidate immune exposures from TCR beta sequences and the way those sequences occurred across donors. To decide whether each TCR beta V gene segment behaved as functional or pseudogenic, an earlier analysis of nearly 600 of the donors relied on high-throughput TCR beta sequencing. Donor age, sex, ethnicity and CMV serostatus were compiled alongside the repertoire data. Genome-wide SNP genotypes for about 60% of the roughly 700 donors were used in a later genetic analysis, which treated that subset as a discovery cohort. Every repertoire in the discovery cohort had been generated on one and the same sequencing platform. Both class I and class II loci were covered by HLA typing, at four-digit resolution. The number of typed donors differed by locus: about 620-640 for A, B, C, DRB1 and DQB1; approximately 540 for DQA1; roughly 600 for DPA1; and around 450 for DPB1. Four to six DR-DQ haplotypes were handled as single units for association and clustering, since linkage in the cohort was strong. On average, 235,054 unique TCR beta nucleotide sequences were sequenced per donor among 300 to 500 genotyped donors of the cohort, with 15% to 20% of those sequences being non-productive. Results and caveats for the whole study, not just this receptor: Cytomegalovirus status was reported to be diagnosed by the classifier with high specificity and sensitivity in both the original and validation cohorts. Broadly in line with IMGT annotations, most TCR beta V segments showed up in productive rearrangements about 87% or about 30% of the time in an earlier analysis of several hundred of the donors. V-gene and J-gene trimming of TCR beta chains was associated with a missense DCLRE1C variant in a later genetic analysis, and the association was replicated in an independent cohort. A later analysis reported that several top co-occurrence clusters appeared linked to parvovirus B19, influenza, CMV and Epstein-Barr virus. Most TCR sequences were seen in very few donors, while some public TCRs were found in many individuals. A later genetic analysis reported fewer N-insertions in productive TCRs among donors in an Asian-associated ancestry cluster than the approximately 700-donor mean. In the study, 150 to 200 TCR beta chains were listed as associated with cytomegalovirus. In vitro tests confirmed that three of the cytomegalovirus-associated TCR beta chains recognize cytomegalovirus antigens. In a later analysis, around 17,000 TCR beta sequences were associated with specific HLA alleles at a false discovery rate of 0.05. The authors suggested that the approach could potentially be generalized to other disease states and immunological phenotypes. In a later analysis, most CMV-associated TCR beta chains were found to appear HLA-restricted, with HLA associations seemingly driven largely by CMV exposure. In a later analysis, the rate of TCR association differed among HLA loci, with DRB1 alleles having the most associated TCRs and HLA-C alleles having the fewest. Immune exposure information for the cohort was limited to CMV serostatus. Linkage disequilibrium might explain the correlated functional status among segregating V segments, but an unknown experimental factor could not be ruled out. Because some donors lacked HLA typing at each locus, the association tests relied only on the typed subset. Around 16 rarely observed V segments, including chromosome 9 orphons, were excluded from the earlier analysis of about 600 of the donors because counts were too low. The 87-base-pair reads could not distinguish some IMGT-functional V segments, including TRBV6-2 and TRBV6-3, so those segments were excluded. When HLA alleles, especially DR and DQ, strongly co-occurred, TCR associations were difficult to assign to individual alleles. A cluster of highly shared sequence variants was judged likely to represent a technical artifact of the sequencing pipeline. Only TCR beta chains were sequenced in this cohort, and the absence of alpha or paired-chain data limited detectable features. The presence/absence analyses assumed that sequencing depth was roughly uniform across donors, and that assumption may not be true. A further reported finding was that TCR beta sequences accurately predicted the HLA-A and HLA-B alleles for most subjects in the first cohort. A later analysis found that HLA-associated TCR beta chains were more clonally expanded and had lower generation probabilities than equally common non-associated chains.

The cohort was made up of about 610 healthy bone marrow donors. At the time of sampling, all cohort members were nominally healthy, though unrecorded immune exposures were likely present. The donor was CMV seropositive and was included in the group of almost 300 seropositive cohort members. Every donor gave a peripheral blood sample, and the peripheral blood mononuclear cells from that sample were used for TCR beta sequencing. The Qiagen DNeasy Blood Extraction Kit was used to extract genomic DNA from the blood cell samples. Via the germline V gene (reference sequence), CDR1 is MNHEY and CDR2 SMNVEV. The CDR3 runs 14 amino acids, cysteine and phenylalanine included. Only CDR3 DNA remains: 42 bases, in frame from the first base. Unmatched junction bases come to 4, with V trimmed by 2 bases and J by 5 bases. The library was produced with the immunoSEQ multiplex PCR assay. For the multiplex PCR, a mixture combining 60 forward primers for TCR Vbeta segments and 13 reverse primers for TCR Jbeta segments was used. The CDR3 region of rearranged TCR beta genes was amplified from genomic DNA by a multiplex PCR assay. On the Illumina HiSeq System, the amplified TCR beta libraries were sequenced as 87-base-pair reads. The authors' analysis ran thus. In a later analysis, 70 million to 95 million unique TCR beta chains were counted across the 690 or so repertoires, and roughly 10 million of these chains were shared by at least two donors. Raw reads were error-corrected and collapsed into unique sequences by a nearest-neighbor algorithm in which closely related sequences were merged to remove PCR and sequencing errors. V, D and J gene segments were assigned by aligning CDR3 sequences to IMGT reference sequences. Each retained sequence needed at least a six-nucleotide match to both a V gene segment and a J gene segment. Rearrangements were classified as productive when the CDR3 lacked stop codons and remained in frame with V and J, and all other rearrangements were classified as non-productive. CDR3 was defined according to IMGT convention as the region running from the second conserved V-encoded cysteine to the conserved J-encoded phenylalanine. The earlier analysis of some 600 of the donors excluded sequences that lacked an unambiguous match to a single V gene segment. In an earlier analysis of about 590 of the donors, a V segment was called functional when productive rearrangements were above 56.7%, and segregating when the standard deviation between donors exceeded 5%. A statistical classification framework was built to diagnose cytomegalovirus status from the catalog of TCR beta chain sequences. V and J gene assignment, in a later analysis, came from comparing TCR nucleotide sequences with IMGT/GENE-DB human TR gene sequences. A later analysis assigned CDR3 sequences and most-parsimonious VDJ recombination scenarios with the TCRdist pipeline. A later analysis defined each TCR beta chain by its CDR3 amino acid sequence plus V-gene family, and excluded reads lacking a unique V-gene family. In a later analysis, 450 to 600 highly shared, low-generation-probability nucleotide sequences were removed to address suspected cross-contamination and a sequencing artifact. For each public chain, a later analysis derived a clonal expansion index from normalized ranks of inferred template counts within each repertoire. A later analysis computed generation probabilities with a VDJ recombination model fitted to out-of-frame rearrangements, and checked the results against IGoR. Hypergeometric tests were used in a later analysis to score TCR-TCR, TCR-HLA and TCR-CMV co-occurrence, with a repertoire-size bias correction applied to the TCR pairs. A later analysis estimated false discovery rates by permuting HLA or CMV assignments 20 times. In a later analysis, co-occurring TCRs were grouped using DBSCAN, with TCRdist sequence similarity added in when clustering inside HLA-allele-positive subsets. For co-occurrence clustering, repertoires with fewer than 30,000 or more than 120,000 public chains were excluded, along with roughly five repertoires with anomalous nucleotide sharing. TCRdb's version of the immuneACCESS table is confined to in-frame rearrangements and falls short of the full clone set. An unresolved V gene accounts for under half of the shortfall where checked; the remainder is of unknown origin. V and J calls and clone size are copied from that table; D and trimming were computed from the DNA. For this sample the table gives 100,000 to 150,000 clones, of which 17% were detected only once. In total, the top ten clones hold approximately 2.9% of the sample.

The sequence was collected from a female donor in good health and CMV-seropositive. The sequence joins TRBV27 to TRBJ2-7, and TRBD1 matches 9 of the central bases. Input material: PBMCs. The CDR3: CASSLRDRDDEQYF. The DNA sequence is as follows: TGTGCCAGCAGTTTACGGGACAGGGACGACGAGCAGTACTTC.